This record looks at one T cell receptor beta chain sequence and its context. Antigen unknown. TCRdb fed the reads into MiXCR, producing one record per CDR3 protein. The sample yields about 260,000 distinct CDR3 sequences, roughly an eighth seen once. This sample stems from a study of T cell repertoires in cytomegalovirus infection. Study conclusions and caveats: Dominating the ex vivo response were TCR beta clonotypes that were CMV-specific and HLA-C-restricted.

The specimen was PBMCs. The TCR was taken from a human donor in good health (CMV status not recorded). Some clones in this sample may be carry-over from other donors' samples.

The CDR3 is CASSPGQSFSGANVLTF. In DNA, the CDR3 is TGTGCCAGCTCGCCGGGACAGTCTTTCTCTGGGGCCAACGTCCTGACTTTC. The chain joins TRBV18 to TRBJ2-6; 7 nucleotides align to TRBD1. Germline V lookup: CDR1 KGHSH, CDR2 LQKENI. This CDR3 contains 17 residues. J lost 0 bases, V lost 6 bases, and 8 bases had no gene match.